The TCR beta chain under discussion was sequenced for a study of T cell changes during pregnancy in multiple sclerosis (dated by TCRdb to about 2019). As for the study more broadly: The study looked at changes in the T cell repertoire across pregnancy in women with multiple sclerosis.

About this clone: This clone's antigen is unknown. Base quality data are lacking; no much larger clone is found one base away.

The CDR3 starts with the cysteine, ends with the phenylalanine, and has 14 residues. Only the CDR3 region is kept as DNA, spanning 42 bases read in frame from base 1. V trim: 7 bases; J trim: 2 bases; unmatched bases: 3. CDR1 MNHEY and CDR2 SVGAGI are derived from the germline V gene. Libraries were prepared through the immunoSEQ multiplex PCR assay. Not all clones reach the TCRdb copy of this immuneACCESS table, which keeps in-frame sequences only. Checked studies attribute under half of the gap to unresolved V genes and leave the rest unexplained. This sample comprises around 110,000 clones, just under 95% of them detected only once. The ten largest clones represent around 0.8% of the sample.

The receptor comes from a female donor in good health, enrolled as a control in a pregnancy study. The sequencing used peripheral blood, collected in the third trimester of pregnancy. The rearrangement joined TRBV6-5 to TRBJ1-5, with TRBD1 matching 9 junction bases. The CDR3 region reads CASTRTGGNQPQHF. The nucleotides are TGTGCCAGCACCCGGACAGGGGGCAATCAGCCCCAGCATTTT.